This is a list of T cell receptor beta chains from one sample in a study of blood T cell repertoires in COVID-19. Produced via immunoSEQ multiplex PCR; TCRdb's table is partial and in-frame only. The repertoire holds 120,000 or so clones, with 79% as singletons. Sequencing was done on a sample of peripheral blood. The receptors were gathered from a man aged 35-49 years with active or convalescent COVID-19. Each CDR3 is given with its conserved first and last residue. The D gene is left open where the match is weak. Expanded clones are given a class, and other clones once, few, many or no size at all.

J,V,D,size,length,CDR3,DNA
TRBJ2-1,TRBV7-2,.,once,11,CASSYRDPRFF,TGTGCCAGCAGCTACCGGGATCCGCGGTTCTTC
TRBJ2-5,TRBV27,TRBD2,.,14,CASRGLAGGETQYF,TGTGCCAGCAGGGGACTAGCGGGGGGAGAGACCCAGTACTTC
TRBJ1-1,TRBV4-2,TRBD1,.,17,CASSPQGGNNLNTEAFF,TGTGCCAGCAGCCCCCAGGGGGGCAACAACCTGAACACTGAAGCTTTCTTT
TRBJ2-1,TRBV27,.,few,18,CASSPTPDGTALRREQFF,TGTGCCAGCAGTCCGACTCCAGACGGGACTGCCTTGAGGCGTGAGCAGTTCTTC
TRBJ1-2,TRBV28,TRBD1,once,13,CASSEQGTKGYTF,TGTGCCAGCAGCGAACAGGGGACAAAGGGCTACACCTTC
TRBJ2-5,TRBV7-3,TRBD1,.,14,CASSSTGGQETQYF,TGTGCCAGCAGCTCTACAGGGGGTCAAGAGACCCAGTACTTC
TRBJ1-1,TRBV28,TRBD1,.,17,CASRSSGTGGRDTEAFF,TGTGCCAGCAGGTCCTCCGGGACAGGGGGCCGGGACACTGAAGCTTTCTTT
TRBJ1-2,TRBV19,TRBD1,.,15,CASSTRDRVPYGYTF,TGTGCCAGTAGTACCCGGGACAGGGTTCCCTATGGCTACACCTTC
TRBJ1-4,TRBV6-2/TRBV6-3,.,.,16,CASSRREGGSNEKLFF,TGTGCCAGCAGTCGCCGGGAGGGGGGAAGTAATGAAAAACTGTTTTTT
TRBJ2-5,TRBV5-1,TRBD2,few,14,CASSKTSGFETQYF,TGCGCCAGCAGCAAGACTAGCGGGTTCGAGACCCAGTACTTC
TRBJ1-1,TRBV6-6,.,.,13,CASKLKEVFEAFF,TGTGCCAGCAAATTGAAGGAGGTGTTTGAAGCTTTCTTT
TRBJ1-4,TRBV18,.,.,13,CASSPTTNEKLFF,TGTGCCAGCTCCCCCACAACTAATGAAAAACTGTTTTTT
TRBJ2-4,TRBV5-5,.,.,11,CASSPKNIQYF,TGTGCCAGCAGCCCTAAAAACATTCAGTACTTC
TRBJ1-5,TRBV4-1,.,.,16,CASSQDPRFGNQPQHF,TGCGCCAGCAGCCAAGACCCACGGTTCGGCAATCAGCCCCAGCATTTT
TRBJ1-6,TRBV19,.,few,15,CASSIGFAGQSPLHF,TGTGCCAGTAGTATTGGGTTCGCGGGGCAGTCACCCCTCCACTTT
TRBJ2-1,TRBV11-1,TRBD1,.,14,CASSGQGPYNEQFF,TGTGCCAGCAGTGGACAGGGGCCCTACAATGAGCAGTTCTTC
TRBJ1-4,TRBV12-3/TRBV12-4,.,.,13,CASTRSPNEKLFF,TGTGCCAGCACTCGGTCACCTAATGAAAAACTGTTTTTT
TRBJ1-5,TRBV28,.,.,14,CASSPGGQGQPQHF,TGTGCCAGCAGTCCGGGGGGGCAAGGTCAGCCCCAGCATTTT
TRBJ2-5,TRBV2,.,.,12,CASSGDWETQYF,TGTGCCAGCAGTGGGGACTGGGAAACCCAGTACTTC
TRBJ2-3,TRBV24-1,TRBD2,.,16,CATSERASGSTDTQYF,TGTGCCACCAGTGAGCGTGCTAGCGGTAGCACAGATACGCAGTATTTT
TRBJ1-2,TRBV2,.,.,14,CASSQKGGATGYTF,TGTGCCAGCAGCCAGAAAGGGGGGGCGACTGGCTACACCTTC
TRBJ1-2,TRBV19,.,.,13,CASIDRSGYGYTF,TGTGCCAGCATTGACAGGTCTGGGTATGGCTACACCTTC
TRBJ1-1,TRBV5-5,.,.,12,CASSLPPGEAFF,TGTGCCAGCAGCTTGCCCCCAGGAGAAGCTTTCTTT
TRBJ2-3,TRBV28,TRBD2,once,12,CASSFQRGSEYF,TGTGCCAGCAGTTTCCAGCGGGGCAGCGAGTATTTT
TRBJ2-1,TRBV2,TRBD2,.,13,CASRRGTHNEQFF,TGTGCCAGCAGGCGGGGGACCCACAATGAGCAGTTCTTC
TRBJ1-4,TRBV5-1,.,.,12,CASRRDNEKLFF,TGCGCCAGCAGGCGGGATAATGAAAAACTGTTTTTT
TRBJ2-1,TRBV29-1,TRBD1,.,14,CSASGQVIYNEQFF,TGCAGCGCATCGGGACAGGTAATCTACAATGAGCAGTTCTTC
TRBJ1-4,TRBV14,.,.,13,CASSQEGGGKLFF,TGTGCCAGCAGCCAAGAAGGGGGGGGAAAACTGTTTTTT
TRBJ2-7,TRBV5-1,.,.,14,CASSYDSSSYEQYF,TGCGCCAGCAGCTACGACTCATCCTCCTACGAGCAGTACTTC
TRBJ2-1,TRBV6-2/TRBV6-3,TRBD2,many,15,CASSYKAGDYNEQFF,TGTGCCAGCAGTTACAAAGCGGGGGATTACAATGAGCAGTTCTTC
TRBJ1-1,TRBV11-2,.,.,15,CASSAPGRGGTEAFF,TGTGCCAGCAGCGCCCCCGGCCGCGGGGGCACTGAAGCTTTCTTT
TRBJ2-1,TRBV7-9,.,.,14,CASSLDSLVNEQFF,TGTGCCAGCAGCTTAGACTCTTTAGTCAATGAGCAGTTCTTC
TRBJ2-1,TRBV4-2,TRBD2,.,17,CASSQASSGGLYNEQFF,TGTGCCAGCAGCCAGGCTTCTAGCGGGGGGCTCTACAATGAGCAGTTCTTC
TRBJ2-7,TRBV6-5,TRBD1,.,13,CASRTGGPYEQYF,TGTGCCAGCAGGACAGGGGGCCCCTACGAGCAGTACTTC
TRBJ2-5,TRBV24-1,.,.,16,CATSGTRELTQETQYF,TGTGCCACCAGTGGAACACGCGAACTAACACAAGAGACCCAGTACTTC
TRBJ2-7,TRBV6-2/TRBV6-3,.,.,15,CASSYSTGNAYEQYF,TGTGCCAGCAGTTACTCGACCGGGAATGCCTACGAGCAGTACTTC
TRBJ2-5,TRBV9,TRBD2,.,14,CASSPLAGKETQYF,TGTGCCAGCAGCCCACTAGCGGGGAAAGAGACCCAGTACTTC
TRBJ1-5,TRBV19,TRBD1,.,16,CASSMGDRVSNQPQHF,TGTGCCAGTAGTATGGGGGACAGGGTTAGCAATCAGCCCCAGCATTTT
TRBJ2-2,TRBV9,.,.,15,CASSVELRGTGELFF,TGTGCCAGCAGCGTAGAGCTCCGGGGCACCGGGGAGCTGTTTTTT
TRBJ1-4,TRBV4-1,TRBD1,few,17,CASSQNEGAQTNEKLFF,TGCGCCAGCAGCCAGAACGAGGGGGCGCAGACTAATGAAAAACTGTTTTTT
TRBJ2-7,TRBV18,TRBD1,.,18,CASSLPMTGSELSTEQYF,TGTGCCAGCTCACTCCCTATGACAGGGTCGGAACTGAGTACCGAGCAGTACTTC
TRBJ1-2,TRBV6-5,.,few,13,CASTPGGNYGYTF,TGTGCCAGCACCCCGGGGGGAAACTATGGCTACACCTTC
TRBJ2-5,TRBV5-4,.,.,18,CASSSKWRPQGLAETQYF,TGTGCCAGCAGCTCGAAGTGGCGGCCACAGGGTTTGGCAGAGACCCAGTACTTC
TRBJ1-2,TRBV4-3,TRBD1,.,15,CASSQDPTGNYGYTF,TGCGCCAGCAGCCAAGATCCGACAGGGAACTATGGCTACACCTTC
TRBJ2-6,TRBV7-3,.,few,15,CASSESSSGANVLTF,TGTGCCAGCAGCGAGAGTTCCTCTGGGGCCAACGTCCTGACTTTC